Listed below are T cell receptor beta chains from one sample, sequenced in a study of T cell responses to AZD1222 COVID-19 vaccine. Assay used: immunoSEQ multiplex PCR; TCRdb lists only in-frame clones, some missing. The sample gives about 160,000 clones, 92% of which show up once; 4% to 5.5% is in the top ten. Material: peripheral blood, obtained on day 0 of MenACWY control vaccination. These receptors came from an adult in good health. The CDR3 runs from the conserved cysteine through the conserved F or W. Fields, in order: J gene, V gene, CDR3 protein.

j_call: TRBJ1-1
v_call: TRBV2
cdr3_aa: CASRTRTEAFF

j_call: TRBJ2-1
v_call: TRBV7-6
cdr3_aa: CASGRGPANEQFF

j_call: TRBJ2-1
v_call: TRBV18
cdr3_aa: CASSLSTGRGSYNEQFF

j_call: TRBJ1-4
v_call: TRBV29-1
cdr3_aa: CSVSGTGIEKLFF

j_call: TRBJ1-2
v_call: TRBV2
cdr3_aa: CASSPNSKIYGYTF

j_call: TRBJ2-5
v_call: TRBV29-1
cdr3_aa: CSVGYPGSRETQYF

j_call: TRBJ1-1
v_call: TRBV28
cdr3_aa: CASSPGGSRLEAFF

j_call: TRBJ2-6
v_call: TRBV16
cdr3_aa: CASSHGVDRGRGANVLTF

j_call: TRBJ1-6
v_call: TRBV29-1
cdr3_aa: CSVAEGAPGDSPLHF

j_call: TRBJ2-6
v_call: TRBV11-3
cdr3_aa: CASSYDGAGANVLTF

j_call: TRBJ2-7
v_call: TRBV2
cdr3_aa: CASRSAHEQYF

j_call: TRBJ2-6
v_call: TRBV19
cdr3_aa: CASSSGGAGANVLTF

j_call: TRBJ2-7
v_call: TRBV30
cdr3_aa: CAWSAIPGLAGEGEQYF

j_call: TRBJ1-2
v_call: TRBV28
cdr3_aa: CASSYAQGFGYTF

j_call: TRBJ2-7
v_call: TRBV5-1
cdr3_aa: CASSLPGYEQYF

j_call: TRBJ2-1
v_call: TRBV19
cdr3_aa: CASKRSAFYNEQFF

j_call: TRBJ1-2
v_call: TRBV11-2
cdr3_aa: CASSLKANYGYTF

j_call: TRBJ2-1
v_call: TRBV7-2
cdr3_aa: CASSLGSSGRAADEQFF

j_call: TRBJ2-2
v_call: TRBV19
cdr3_aa: CASSVQAANTGELFF

j_call: TRBJ1-5
v_call: TRBV5-1
cdr3_aa: CASSLGGWGQPQHF

j_call: TRBJ1-3
v_call: TRBV21-1
cdr3_aa: CASSPQGTGGNTIYF

j_call: TRBJ1-2
v_call: TRBV5-1
cdr3_aa: CASSLVGGTNYGYTF

j_call: TRBJ2-7
v_call: TRBV19
cdr3_aa: CASSINPGSYEQYF

j_call: TRBJ2-7
v_call: TRBV7-3
cdr3_aa: CASSLQGQGTYEQYF

j_call: TRBJ2-7
v_call: TRBV6-2/TRBV6-3
cdr3_aa: CASSTTSGAYEQYF

j_call: TRBJ1-2
v_call: TRBV24-1
cdr3_aa: CATSGGRATGYTF

j_call: TRBJ2-1
v_call: TRBV19
cdr3_aa: CASKFVAGRLGDEQFF

j_call: TRBJ2-3
v_call: TRBV9
cdr3_aa: CASSVGFIRADTQYF

j_call: TRBJ2-1
v_call: TRBV7-8
cdr3_aa: CASRPTERREQFF

j_call: TRBJ1-2
v_call: TRBV19
cdr3_aa: CASSSWTGISYGYTF

j_call: TRBJ2-3
v_call: TRBV6-4
cdr3_aa: CASSVLGGASTDTQYF